The subject of this entry is one T cell receptor beta chain. The germline gives CDR1 MGHRA, CDR2 YSYEKL. The CDR3 is 16 amino acids. The germline V and J ends were trimmed by 0 bases and 8 bases, with 14 bases remaining between them. The sample belongs to a study of prognosis after radiotherapy for stage I lung cancer. Background on the study: The study included fourteen patients with newly diagnosed primary stage I lung tumors and 4 to 6 with oligometastatic NSCLC after surgical resection of the primary tumor.

Amplification of the TCR beta CDR3 (from genomic DNA) was done by two-round multiplex PCR. Primers (each specific to one TRBV or TRBJ gene) were used in first-round PCR. TCRdb analysed the multiplex PCR reads with MiXCR anew, one entry per CDR3 protein. The table lists around 15,000 distinct CDR3 sequences, 35% to 45% of them singletons. This chain links TRBV4-1 with TRBJ1-6; D is possibly TRBD1 (6 bases). The specimen was PBMCs, collected before or after stereotactic body radiation therapy (not recorded which). The clonotype was recovered from a donor over 45 with non-small cell lung cancer. Here the CDR3 DNA reads TGCGCCAGCAGCCAAGATAGGCCCAGGGGAGATTCACCCCTCCACTTT. Protein sequence: CASSQDRPRGDSPLHF.